The source of this T cell receptor (beta chain) is a study of T cells in Graves' hyperthyroidism and ophthalmopathy (dated by TCRdb to between 2017 and 2020). Describing the broader study: Peripheral blood was collected at initial diagnosis, before any treatment. To identify distinguishing TCR V-J signatures, a discovery cohort of some 99 patients was used, comprising 43 with Graves' ophthalmopathy and around 60 with stable Graves' hyperthyroidism. The 100 discovery patients were randomly divided into training and test sets at a 7:3 ratio. In addition, the study compared T-cell repertoires in thyroid tissue and in blood from roughly six Graves' hyperthyroidism patients. Once sampling was done, hyperthyroidism patients were given methimazole at a starting dose of 30 mg daily, whereas ophthalmopathy patients were given high-dose intravenous methylprednisolone. According to the paper, TCR Vbeta CDR3 sequencing was carried out on around 140 peripheral blood samples, which came from 40 to 45 ophthalmopathy, around 74 hyperthyroidism and approximately 17 progressor patients. Whether ophthalmopathy could be predicted prospectively was tested in an independent validation cohort made up of under 20 hyperthyroidism patients plus 17 patients who later progressed to ophthalmopathy. The research as a whole found: A model built on a 13 V-J signature distinguished ophthalmopathy from stable hyperthyroidism, reaching roughly 88% sensitivity and 81.08% specificity in cross-validation and 80%/75% in testing. No statistical method was used to fix the sample size in advance, and group allocation was not hidden from the investigators. In validation, the model predicted progression to ophthalmopathy with around 71% sensitivity and less than 75% specificity, a median of about six months before onset. Blood samples also contained most of the expanded thyroid clonotypes (frequency above 0.001), which suggests that blood repertoires may reflect thyroid immune responses.

Comments on this clonotype: It has no known antigen specificity. Per-base qualities were not stored, and no clone one base away is much larger.

TCR beta CDR3 regions were amplified from RNA transcripts. A first-round RT-PCR of the TCR CDR3 used the HTBI primer set with the Qiagen OneStep RT-PCR kit. A second multiplex PCR round built the libraries, followed by size selection and purification. Libraries were sequenced paired-end with 100 bp reads on an Illumina HiSeq2000. As for how the authors treated the data: SOAPnuke was used to process the raw data, removing reads that contained adapters or uncalled bases, had a mean Phred below 15, or lacked an exact match to the constant primer or identifier. High-quality paired reads were merged using COPE v1.2.5, and each unique nucleotide sequence was defined as a clonotype. Clonotypes were aligned to IMGT TRBV, TRBD and TRBJ reference segments using MiTCR v1.1. The analysis included only V-J combinations with a frequency above 0.0001, which together covered approximately 99% of the repertoires. A TCS score was defined as the ratio between F50 (clonal expansion) and ExV (chaos), using BLOSUM62-based TCRdist between CDR3 peptides within each V-J. Welch's t-statistics and random forest reduced several hundred V-J features to 13, which were used in a naive Bayes classifier (R e1071). In-frame beta chains were kept once TCRdb had trimmed the public reads at Q25 with fastp and called clones with MiXCR. Every entry covers one CDR3 protein and lists the most common genes and DNA from its rows. The V and J calls and clone size come from TCRdb's table, not from the authors' own analysis. This sample comprises 310,000 or so distinct CDR3 sequences, approximately 17% of them detected only once. The top ten constitute just over 55% of the sample.

Moderately to severely active disease, a Clinical Activity Score of at least 3, a NOSPECS grade of at least 4, and a duration under 3 months were present in ophthalmopathy patients. The study excluded patients with uncontrolled infections, other autoimmune diseases, pregnancy or lactation. Diagnoses were established on the basis of clinical symptoms, serum thyroxine and TRAb, thyroid ultrasound, and orbital computed tomography. PBMCs were isolated from 7.5 to 10 ml of fresh peripheral blood by Ficoll-Paque density gradient centrifugation. Trizol reagent was used to extract total RNA, and RNA quality was then checked on an Agilent 2100 Bioanalyzer. Deletion took 2 bases off V and 3 bases off J, with a span of 10 bases between the germline ends. The germline V gene yields MDHEN for CDR1 and SYDVKM for CDR2. The CDR3 has 15 amino acids, counting the end cysteine and phenylalanine. The retained sequence is limited to the CDR3, 45 bases, with the frame set at the first base.

The sample taken for sequencing was blood. The sequence was collected from a woman aged 55-75 years with Graves' ophthalmopathy. The chain is made from TRBV28 and TRBJ1-4; no D gene call is confident. This receptor carries the CDR3 CASSLAGSSNEKLFF. The nucleotide sequence is TGTGCCAGCAGTTTAGCTGGTAGTTCTAATGAAAAACTGTTTTTT.